This T cell receptor (beta chain) was captured in a study of CD8+CD57+ T cells in acquired aplastic anemia. Study in general: Roughly 3 ug was the average amount of DNA from sorted CD4+ and CD8+ cells.

General observations from the study: With respect to CD8+ Simpson's diversity, patients and controls did not differ significantly.

About this clonotype: The antigen is undetermined. The DNA is left out, because the CDR3 cannot be placed on it with certainty; the CDR3 is given as TCRdb lists it.

The CDR3 length is 10 residues, termini included. Looked up from germline, CDR1 is SGDLS and CDR2 is YYNGEE. According to the study, genomic DNA was the template for TCR beta VDJ and CDR3 profiling. Each CDR3 protein gets one entry after TCRdb re-called the reads with MiXCR. The table lists 200,000 or so distinct CDR3 sequences, around three fifths of them singletons. The receptor was derived from a human donor with severe aplastic anemia or a healthy control (not recorded which). The chain joins TRBV9 to TRBJ1-2; the D segment call TRBD1 is taken from the table without a DNA check. Sequenced sample: sorted CD4+, CD8+, or CD8+CD57+ T cells (not recorded which) from PBMCs. CDR3 sequence: CASSVGRGTF.